One sample yielded the 16 T cell receptor beta chains listed below, sequenced in a study of blood T cells in healthy people across ages. PCR was performed a second time for about 7 to 11 cycles using a sample-barcoded 5' primer and a J-beta primer mix. Each CDR3 protein is one row after TCRdb ran MiXCR on the 5' RACE reads. The data contain 1,100,000 or so distinct CDR3 sequences, roughly 45% of them singletons. The sequenced material came from blood. The source of these receptors is an older woman in good health.

The rearrangement joins TRBV5-1 to TRBJ1-2; 7 positions agree with TRBD1. CDR3 length equals 16 residues. Germline V CDR1 and CDR2: SGHRS, YFSETQ. V lost 1 base to trimming and J lost 0 bases; unmatched junction nucleotides: 6. The CDR3 sequence: CASSLRTGATNYGYTF. The CDR3, as DNA: TGCGCCAGCAGCTTGAGGACAGGCGCTACTAACTATGGCTACACCTTC.

The V and J genes are TRBV5-6 and TRBJ2-3; 9 bases are shared with TRBD1. Germline CDR1 is SGHDT and CDR2 is YYEEEE. CDR3 length: 15 amino acids. J lost 4 bases, V lost 7 bases, and 10 bases had no gene match. CDR3 nucleotides: TGTGCCAGCCAAATAACAGGGACAGGGTCAGATACGCAGTATTTT. Its translation: CASQITGTGSDTQYF.

The chain couples TRBV20-1 to TRBJ2-1, with D tentatively TRBD2 (6 bases). The CDR3 spans 14 residues. Trimming cost V 4 bases and J 5 bases, with 15 bases left between them. Germline V gene lookup returns CDR1 DFQATT and CDR2 SNEGSKA (reference sequence). CDR3 residues: CSATWLARNNEQFF. CDR3 DNA sequence: TGCAGTGCTACTTGGCTAGCGAGAAACAATGAGCAGTTCTTC.

The chain is built from TRBV21-1 and TRBJ2-7. TRBV21-1 is tagged as a pseudogene. The CDR3 sequence is 11 residues long. The CDR3 spells CASSKSREQYF. The CDR3 region has the DNA TGTGCCAGCAGCAAAAGCCGCGAGCAGTACTTC.

A single count supports this clonotype. The chain has TRBV28 and TRBJ2-1, with TRBD1 identical over 7 bases. The J call is uncertain, as TRBJ2-7 better fits the DNA end. The CDR3 length is 14 residues. CDR1 MDHEN and CDR2 SYDVKM come from the germline V gene. The CDR3: CASSSGDRFYEQYF. The CDR3 region has the DNA TGTGCCAGCAGTTCCGGGGACAGATTCTACGAGCAGTACTTC.

This chain connects TRBV28 to TRBJ2-2; 7 nucleotides agree with TRBD1. This CDR3 spans 15 amino acids. Germline trimming cut 5 bases from V and 1 base from J; bases unmatched to any gene: 4. Germline CDR1 is MDHEN and CDR2 is SYDVKM. In nucleotides, the CDR3 is TGTGCCAGCAGTGAGAACAGGGGGAACACCGGGGAGCTGTTTTTT. This sequence encodes CASSENRGNTGELFF.

This clonotype has a count of ten or more. V is TRBV3-1 and J is TRBJ2-7; D gene unclear. Trimming left V 2 bases short and J 6 bases short, with 11 bases between. Germline CDR1 reads LGHDT; CDR2 reads YNNKEL (reference sequence). This CDR3 spans 13 amino acids. The CDR3 here is CASSQIGGSEQYF. CDR3 coding DNA: TGTGCCAGCAGCCAAATCGGTGGGTCCGAGCAGTACTTC.

This clonotype came up once. Written as DNA, the CDR3 is TGTGCCAGCAGCCAAGCGGGGACGTGGTCTAACTATGGCTACACCTTC. It specifies CASSQAGTWSNYGYTF. The rearrangement joins TRBV4-2 to TRBJ1-2; tentative D call: TRBD1 (5 bases). Deletions cut 1 base from V and 0 bases from J, with 12 bases between. The CDR3 length is 16 residues. Germline CDR1 is LGHNA and CDR2 is YNFKEQ.

A note on this clonotype: At one of its ends the junction is not consistent with the germline gene, which may arise from a read error. V is TRBV11-3 and J is TRBJ2-5; tentative D call: TRBD1 (5 bases). This CDR3 comprises 15 residues. Germline CDR1 is SGHNT and CDR2 is YENEEA. The CDR3 coding sequence is TGTGCCGGCAGCACCTGGGGCGAGGAACAAGAGACCCAGTACTTC. This translates into CAGSTWGEEQETQYF.

The V call is TRBV27, the J call TRBJ2-5; D not resolved. The DNA end favors TRBJ2-7, so the J call may be wrong. The CDR3 spans 13 residues. Germline lookup yields CDR1 MNHEY and CDR2 SMNVEV (reference sequence). The CDR3 spells CASSLSTDPEQYF. In DNA form, the CDR3 reads TGTGCCAGCAGTTTATCGACGGACCCCGAGCAGTACTTC.

The chain has TRBV20-1 and TRBJ1-3; no clear D gene. The CDR3 extends over 12 amino acids. Germline V gene lookup returns CDR1 DFQATT and CDR2 SNEGSKA (reference sequence). V was shortened by 6 bases and J by 0 bases, with 6 bases between the two germline ends. CDR3 residues: CSAGSSGNTIYF. CDR3 bases: TGCAGTGCCGGGTCCTCTGGAAACACCATATATTTT.

The rearrangement joins TRBV7-8 to TRBJ1-4; TRBD1 matches at 8 bases. With V trimmed by 5 bases and J by 6 bases, 5 bases remained unmatched. Germline CDR1 reads SGHVS; CDR2 reads FQNEAQ. This CDR3 has 14 amino acids. Here the CDR3 DNA reads TGTGCCAGCAGCAGGACAGGGAGGCATGAAAAACTGTTTTTT. The encoded protein is CASSRTGRHEKLFF.

This CDR3 reads CSARDLLGLAGGRQETQYF. The CDR3 nucleotides read TGCAGTGCTAGAGATCTCTTAGGGCTAGCGGGAGGCCGCCAAGAGACCCAGTACTTC. The genes are TRBV20-1 and TRBJ2-5, with 11 bases matching TRBD2. Trimming cost V 0 bases and J 1 base; bases outside gene matches: 13. The CDR3 runs 19 residues. The germline CDR1 and CDR2 sequences are DFQATT and SNEGSKA (reference sequence).

V is TRBV4-1 and J is TRBJ2-7; D call uncertain. Germline lookup yields CDR1 MGHRA and CDR2 YSYEKL. V was cut by 1 base and J by 2 bases, with 12 bases left in between. This CDR3 is built from 15 residues. The CDR3 nucleotides are TGCGCCAGCAGCCAAGTTTTGGTAAAGACCTACGAGCAGTACTTC. It translates to CASSQVLVKTYEQYF.

The chain carries TRBV12-3 or TRBV12-4 and TRBJ2-7; 10 nucleotides align to TRBD2. The CDR3 loop spans 14 amino acids. V gave up 2 bases and J gave up 12 bases; unmatched junction bases: 10. In DNA, the CDR3 is TGTGCCAGCAGTTTATCCCTAGCGGGAGTTTCTCCGTACTTC. Protein product: CASSLSLAGVSPYF.

This clonotype was seen a handful of times. Sequence at one end of the junction differs from germline and may be a read error. The chain uses TRBV5-8 and TRBJ2-7, with TRBD2 matching over 7 bases. The length of the CDR3 is 16 residues. Germline values: CDR1 SGHTS, CDR2 YDEGEE. The CDR3 DNA sequence: TGTGCCAGCACCTATCGCCGGGGCGGGAGCTCCTCCGAGCAGTACTTC. Translation: CASTYRRGGSSSEQYF.